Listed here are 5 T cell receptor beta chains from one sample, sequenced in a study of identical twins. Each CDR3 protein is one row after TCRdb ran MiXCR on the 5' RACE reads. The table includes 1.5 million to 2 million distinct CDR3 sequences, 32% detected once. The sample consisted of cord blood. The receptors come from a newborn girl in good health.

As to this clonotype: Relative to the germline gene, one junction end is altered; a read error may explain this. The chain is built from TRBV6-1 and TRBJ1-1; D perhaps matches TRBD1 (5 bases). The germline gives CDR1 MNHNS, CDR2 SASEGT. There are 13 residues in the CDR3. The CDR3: CAGSGTLNTEAFF. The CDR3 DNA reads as TGTGCCGGCAGCGGGACCTTGAACACTGAAGCTTTCTTT.

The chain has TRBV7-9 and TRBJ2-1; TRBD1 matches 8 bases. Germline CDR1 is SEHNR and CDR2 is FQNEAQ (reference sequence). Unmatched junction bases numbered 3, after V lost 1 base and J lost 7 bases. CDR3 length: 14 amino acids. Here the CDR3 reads CASSLVTGVNEQFF. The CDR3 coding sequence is TGTGCCAGCAGCTTAGTGACAGGGGTGAATGAGCAGTTCTTC.

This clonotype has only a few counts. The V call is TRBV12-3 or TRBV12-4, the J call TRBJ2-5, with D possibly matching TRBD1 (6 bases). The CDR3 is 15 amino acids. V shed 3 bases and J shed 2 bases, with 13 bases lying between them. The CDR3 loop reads CASSFSGHFQETQYF. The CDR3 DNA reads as TGTGCCAGCAGTTTTTCGGGACACTTTCAAGAGACCCAGTACTTC.

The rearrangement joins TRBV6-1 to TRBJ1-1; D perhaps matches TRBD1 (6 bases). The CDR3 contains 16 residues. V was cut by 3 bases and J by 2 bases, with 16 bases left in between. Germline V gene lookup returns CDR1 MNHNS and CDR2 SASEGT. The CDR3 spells CASSDPVGGANTEAFF. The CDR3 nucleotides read TGTGCCAGCAGTGACCCGGTCGGGGGGGCTAACACTGAAGCTTTCTTT.

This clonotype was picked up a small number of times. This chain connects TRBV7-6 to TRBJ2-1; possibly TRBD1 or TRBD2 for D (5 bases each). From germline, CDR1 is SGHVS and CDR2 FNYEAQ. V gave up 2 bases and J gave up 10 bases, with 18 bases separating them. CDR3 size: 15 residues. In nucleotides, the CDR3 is TGTGCCAGCAGCTTAAGTATCCTACCCGGGGACGAGCAGTTCTTC. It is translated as CASSLSILPGDEQFF.